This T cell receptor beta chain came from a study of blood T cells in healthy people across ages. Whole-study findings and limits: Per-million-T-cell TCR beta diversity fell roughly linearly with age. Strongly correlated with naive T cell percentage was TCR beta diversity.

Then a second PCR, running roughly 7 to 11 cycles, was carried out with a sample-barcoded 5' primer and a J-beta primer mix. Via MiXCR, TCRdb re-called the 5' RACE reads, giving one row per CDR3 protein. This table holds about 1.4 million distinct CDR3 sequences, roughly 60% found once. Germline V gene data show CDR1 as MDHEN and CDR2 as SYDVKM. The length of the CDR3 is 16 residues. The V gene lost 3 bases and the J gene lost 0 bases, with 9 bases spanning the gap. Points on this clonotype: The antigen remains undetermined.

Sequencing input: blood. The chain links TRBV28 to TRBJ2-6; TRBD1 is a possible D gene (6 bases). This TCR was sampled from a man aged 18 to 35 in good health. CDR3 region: CASSFDRSSGANVLTF. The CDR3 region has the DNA TGTGCCAGCAGTTTTGACAGGAGCTCTGGGGCCAACGTCCTGACTTTC.